This TCR beta chain was recorded in a study of blood T cells in healthy people across ages. Germline loops: CDR1 MDHEN, CDR2 SYDVKM. The junction had 8 bases not matched to a gene; V was cut back by 6 bases and J by 12 bases. This CDR3 contains 14 residues. With a J-beta primer mix and a sample-barcoded 5' primer, a second PCR ran roughly 6 to 11 cycles. Via MiXCR, TCRdb re-called the 5' RACE reads, giving one row per CDR3 protein. The sample lists 780,000 or so distinct CDR3 sequences, 56% seen once, with about a quarter in the top ten. The rearrangement uses TRBV28 and TRBJ2-1; 13 nucleotides align to TRBD2. The receptor was isolated from a middle-aged man in good health. The specimen was blood. The CDR3 is CASRPGLAGQGQFF. The CDR3 nucleotides are TGTGCCAGCAGACCGGGACTAGCGGGACAGGGGCAGTTCTTC.